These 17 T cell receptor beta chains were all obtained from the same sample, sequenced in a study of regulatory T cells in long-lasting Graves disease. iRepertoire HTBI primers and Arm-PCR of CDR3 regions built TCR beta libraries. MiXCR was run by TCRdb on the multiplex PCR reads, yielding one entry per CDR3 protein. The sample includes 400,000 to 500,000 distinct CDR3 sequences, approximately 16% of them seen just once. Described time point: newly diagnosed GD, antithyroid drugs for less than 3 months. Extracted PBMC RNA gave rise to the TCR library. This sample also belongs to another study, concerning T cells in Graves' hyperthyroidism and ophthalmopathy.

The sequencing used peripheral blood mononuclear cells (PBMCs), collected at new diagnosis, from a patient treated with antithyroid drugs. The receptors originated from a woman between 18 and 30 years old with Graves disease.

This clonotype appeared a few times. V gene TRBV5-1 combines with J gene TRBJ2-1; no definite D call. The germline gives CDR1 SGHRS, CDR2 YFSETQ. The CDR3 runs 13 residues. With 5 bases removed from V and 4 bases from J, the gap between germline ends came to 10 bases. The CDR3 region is CASRKDLYNEQFF. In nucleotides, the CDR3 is TGCGCCAGCAGAAAGGACCTGTACAATGAGCAGTTCTTC. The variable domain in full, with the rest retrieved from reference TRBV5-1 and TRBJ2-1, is KAGVTQTPRYLIKTRGQQVTLSCSPISGHRSVSWYQQTPGQGLQFLFEYFSETQRNKGNFPGRFSGRQFSNSRSEMNVSTLELGDSALYLCASRKDLYNEQFFGPGTRLTVL.

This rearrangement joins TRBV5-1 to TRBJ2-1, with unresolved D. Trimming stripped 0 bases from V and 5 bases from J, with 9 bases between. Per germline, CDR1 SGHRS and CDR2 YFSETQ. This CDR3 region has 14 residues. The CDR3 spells CASSLGVGNNEQFF. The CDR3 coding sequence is TGCGCCAGCAGCTTGGGGGTCGGTAACAATGAGCAGTTCTTC.

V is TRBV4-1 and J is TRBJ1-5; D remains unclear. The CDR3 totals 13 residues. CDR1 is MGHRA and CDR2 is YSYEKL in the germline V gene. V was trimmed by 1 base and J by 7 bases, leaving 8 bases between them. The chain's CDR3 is CASSQVINQPQHF. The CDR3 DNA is TGCGCCAGCAGCCAAGTCATCAACCAGCCCCAGCATTTT.

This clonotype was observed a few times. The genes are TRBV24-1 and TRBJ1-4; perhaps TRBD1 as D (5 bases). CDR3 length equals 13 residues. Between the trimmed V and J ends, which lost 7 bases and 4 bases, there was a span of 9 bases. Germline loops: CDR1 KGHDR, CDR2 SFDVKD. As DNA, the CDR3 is TGTGCCACCAGCCTGGGGGTTAATGAAAAACTGTTTTTT. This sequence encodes CATSLGVNEKLFF.

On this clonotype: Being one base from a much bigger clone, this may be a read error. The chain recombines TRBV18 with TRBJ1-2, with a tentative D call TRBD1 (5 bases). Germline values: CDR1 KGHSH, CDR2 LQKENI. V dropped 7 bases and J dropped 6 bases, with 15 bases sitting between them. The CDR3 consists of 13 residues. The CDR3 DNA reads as TGTGCCAGCTTAAGAGACAGTCTGGATGGCTACACCTTC. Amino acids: CASLRDSLDGYTF.

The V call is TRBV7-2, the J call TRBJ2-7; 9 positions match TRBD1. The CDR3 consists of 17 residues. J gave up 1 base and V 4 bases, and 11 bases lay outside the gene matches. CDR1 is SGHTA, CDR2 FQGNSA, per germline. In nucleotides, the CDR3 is TGTGCCAGCAGCTCGAGGGGGGGGACAGGGTCTTCCTACGAGCAGTACTTC. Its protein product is CASSSRGGTGSSYEQYF.

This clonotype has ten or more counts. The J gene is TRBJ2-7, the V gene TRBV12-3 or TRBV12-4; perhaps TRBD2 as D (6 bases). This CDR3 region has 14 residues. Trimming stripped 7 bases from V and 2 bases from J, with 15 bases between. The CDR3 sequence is CASTQRAGPYEQYF. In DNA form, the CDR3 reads TGTGCCAGCACCCAACGGGCGGGGCCCTACGAGCAGTACTTC.

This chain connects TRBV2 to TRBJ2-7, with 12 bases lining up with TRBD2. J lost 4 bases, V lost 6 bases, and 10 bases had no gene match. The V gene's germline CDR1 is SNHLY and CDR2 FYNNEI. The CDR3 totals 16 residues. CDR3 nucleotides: TGTGCCAGCAGCATACAGACTAGCGGGAGTGGGTACGAGCAGTACTTC. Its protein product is CASSIQTSGSGYEQYF.

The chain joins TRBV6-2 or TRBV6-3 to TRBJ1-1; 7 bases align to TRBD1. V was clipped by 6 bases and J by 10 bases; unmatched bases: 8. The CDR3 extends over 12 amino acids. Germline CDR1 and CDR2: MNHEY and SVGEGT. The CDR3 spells CASSRWTGLAFF. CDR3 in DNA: TGTGCCAGCAGCCGATGGACAGGATTAGCTTTCTTT.

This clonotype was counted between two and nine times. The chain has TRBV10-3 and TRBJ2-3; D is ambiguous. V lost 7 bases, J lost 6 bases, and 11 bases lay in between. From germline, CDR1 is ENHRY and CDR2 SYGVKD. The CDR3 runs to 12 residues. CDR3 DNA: TGTGCCATCACCCACGAGGCGGATACGCAGTATTTT. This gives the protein CAITHEADTQYF.

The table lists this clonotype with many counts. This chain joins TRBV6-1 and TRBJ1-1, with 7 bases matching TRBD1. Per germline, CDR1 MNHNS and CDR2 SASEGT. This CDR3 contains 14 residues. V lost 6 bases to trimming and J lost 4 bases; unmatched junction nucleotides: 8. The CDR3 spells CASSSDRLSTEAFF. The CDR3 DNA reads TGTGCCAGCAGCTCGGACAGGCTTAGCACTGAAGCTTTCTTT.

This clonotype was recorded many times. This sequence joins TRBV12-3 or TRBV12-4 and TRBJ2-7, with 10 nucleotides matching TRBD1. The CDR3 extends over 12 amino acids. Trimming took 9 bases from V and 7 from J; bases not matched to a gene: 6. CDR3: CASSDRGREQYF. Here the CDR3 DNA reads TGTGCCAGTTCGGACAGGGGGAGGGAGCAGTACTTC.

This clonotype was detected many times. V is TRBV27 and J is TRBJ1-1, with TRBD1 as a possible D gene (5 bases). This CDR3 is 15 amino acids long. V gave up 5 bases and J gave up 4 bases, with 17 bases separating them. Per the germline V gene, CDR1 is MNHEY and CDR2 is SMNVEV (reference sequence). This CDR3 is CASSIRDLGGTEAFF. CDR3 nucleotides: TGTGCCAGCAGTATACGGGACCTAGGAGGCACTGAAGCTTTCTTT.

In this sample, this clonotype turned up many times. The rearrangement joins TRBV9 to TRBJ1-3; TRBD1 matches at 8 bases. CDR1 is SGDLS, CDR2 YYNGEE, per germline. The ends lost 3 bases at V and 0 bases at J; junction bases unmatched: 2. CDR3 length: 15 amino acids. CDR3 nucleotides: TGTGCCAGCAGCGCAGGGACAGGCTCTGGAAACACCATATATTTT. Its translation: CASSAGTGSGNTIYF.

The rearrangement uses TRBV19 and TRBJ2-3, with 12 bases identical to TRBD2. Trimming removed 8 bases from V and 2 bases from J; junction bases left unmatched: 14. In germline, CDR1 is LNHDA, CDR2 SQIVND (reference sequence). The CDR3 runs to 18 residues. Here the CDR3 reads CASSHPTGLAGLTDTQYF. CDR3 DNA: TGTGCCAGTTCCCACCCCACTGGACTAGCGGGGCTCACAGATACGCAGTATTTT.

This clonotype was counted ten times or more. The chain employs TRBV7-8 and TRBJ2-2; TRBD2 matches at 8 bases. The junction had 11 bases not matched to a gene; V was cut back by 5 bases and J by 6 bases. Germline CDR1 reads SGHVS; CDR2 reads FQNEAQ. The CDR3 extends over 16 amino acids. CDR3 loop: CASSRGGGRPPGELFF. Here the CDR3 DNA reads TGTGCCAGCAGCCGGGGGGGCGGGAGGCCGCCCGGGGAGCTGTTTTTT.

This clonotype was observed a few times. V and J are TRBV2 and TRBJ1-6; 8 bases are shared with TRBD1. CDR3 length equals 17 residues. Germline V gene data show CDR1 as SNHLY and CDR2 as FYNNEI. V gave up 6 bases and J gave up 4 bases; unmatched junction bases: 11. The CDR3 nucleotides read TGTGCCAGCAGCCCTCGGCAGGGGGCAGCGTATAATTCACCCCTCCACTTT. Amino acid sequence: CASSPRQGAAYNSPLHF.